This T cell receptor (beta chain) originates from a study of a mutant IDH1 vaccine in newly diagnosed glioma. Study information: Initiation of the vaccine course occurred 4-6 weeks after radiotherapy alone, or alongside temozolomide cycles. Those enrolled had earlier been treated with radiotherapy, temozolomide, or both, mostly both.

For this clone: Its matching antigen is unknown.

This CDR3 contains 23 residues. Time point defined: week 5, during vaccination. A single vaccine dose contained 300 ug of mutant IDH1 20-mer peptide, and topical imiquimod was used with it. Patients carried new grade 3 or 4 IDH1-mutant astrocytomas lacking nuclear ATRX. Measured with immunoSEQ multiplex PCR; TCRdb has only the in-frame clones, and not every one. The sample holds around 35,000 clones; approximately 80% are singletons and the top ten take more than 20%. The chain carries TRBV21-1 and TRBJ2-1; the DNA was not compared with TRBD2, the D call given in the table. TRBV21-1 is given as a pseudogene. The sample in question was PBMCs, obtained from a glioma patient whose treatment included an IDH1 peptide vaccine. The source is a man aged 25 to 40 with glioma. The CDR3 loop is CASSKGRSSSGSLGFGSYNEQFF. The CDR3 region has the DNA TGTGCCAGCAGCAAAGGGAGATCATCTAGCGGGAGCTTAGGGTTTGGCTCCTACAATGAGCAGTTCTTC.